The 24 T cell receptor beta chains below all came from one sample that was sequenced in a study of esophageal squamous cell carcinoma under preoperative chemotherapy. TCRdb re-called the PCR reads through MiXCR, storing one row per CDR3 protein. The sample has approximately 12,000 distinct CDR3 sequences, approximately 51% seen once. The time point denotes: before preoperative PTX-NDP chemotherapy. The specimen was obtained from a patient given preoperative chemotherapy. The source of these receptors is a human donor with esophageal squamous cell carcinoma. The donor label of this sample is uncertain.

A note on this clonotype: The junction departs from the called germline gene at one end, perhaps through a read error. The V gene is TRBV6-1, the J gene TRBJ2-2; D may be TRBD1 (6 bases). The CDR3 is made up of 14 amino acids. Germline loops: CDR1 MNHNS, CDR2 SASEGT. DNA for the CDR3: TGTGCGAGCAGTCAGGGATTGGGCACAGGGAAGCTGTTTTTT. Protein sequence: CASSQGLGTGKLFF.

The genes are TRBV6-1 and TRBJ2-3; no clear D gene. Between the trimmed V and J ends, which lost 3 bases and 14 bases, there was a span of 21 bases. Per germline, CDR1 MNHNS and CDR2 SASEGT. The CDR3 extends over 14 amino acids. The CDR3 sequence: CASSEGLGTGALYF. CDR3 in DNA: TGTGCCAGCAGTGAGGGATTGGGCACCGGTGCGCTGTATTTT.

J is TRBJ2-7 and V is TRBV7-2, with D possibly TRBD1 on 6 matching bases. Germline CDR1 and CDR2: SGHTA and FQGNSA. Between the trimmed V and J ends, which lost 2 bases and 5 bases, there was a span of 10 bases. CDR3 length equals 13 residues. CDR3 coding DNA: TGTGCCAGCAGCTTACGGTCAGGGGACGAGCAGTACTTC. This sequence encodes CASSLRSGDEQYF.

The V call is TRBV3-1, the J call TRBJ2-1; D may be TRBD2 (5 bases). Between the trimmed V and J ends, which lost 0 bases and 7 bases, there was a span of 10 bases. In germline, CDR1 is LGHDT, CDR2 YNNKEL (reference sequence). CDR3 length: 14 residues. The CDR3 nucleotides are TGTGCCAGCAGCCAAGAAAGGACTGAGAATGAGCAGTTCTTC. It specifies CASSQERTENEQFF.

This clonotype has only a few counts. V gene TRBV10-3 combines with J gene TRBJ2-5, with D tentatively TRBD1 or TRBD2 (5 bases each). The assigned J gene may be wrong: the sequence end matches TRBJ2-1 better. Per germline, CDR1 ENHRY and CDR2 SYGVKD. The CDR3 runs to 16 residues. CDR3 loop: CAVLPPGLSSSNEQFF. In nucleotides, the CDR3 is TGTGCCGTACTACCCCCGGGGCTGTCGAGTTCGAATGAGCAGTTCTTC.

The table lists this clonotype with a count of one. The chain combines TRBV10-3 with TRBJ2-4; TRBD2 aligns across 8 bases. The end of the DNA fits TRBJ2-3 better, so the J call may be wrong. This CDR3 has 13 residues. In germline, CDR1 is ENHRY, CDR2 SYGVKD. The CDR3 DNA sequence: TGTGCCACGGGAGGGGGGGCCGTAAATACGCAGTATTTT. Translating it yields CATGGGAVNTQYF.

This clonotype ranks as large. The J gene is TRBJ2-3, the V gene TRBV6-5, with D uncertain. The V gene lost 6 bases and the J gene lost 1 base, with 17 bases spanning the gap. Germline lookup yields CDR1 MNHEY and CDR2 SVGAGI. CDR3 length equals 16 residues. CDR3 sequence: CASRTSAGDGTDTQYF. Here the CDR3 DNA reads TGTGCCAGCAGGACCTCAGCAGGTGACGGCACAGATACGCAGTATTTT.

CDR3 residues: CASSLNRQYF. The DNA of the CDR3 is TGTGCCAGCAGCTTAAACCGGCAGTACTTC. J is TRBJ2-1 and V is TRBV12-3 or TRBV12-4; D gene uncertain. The end of the DNA aligns better with TRBJ2-7, so the J call may be wrong. The CDR3 is 10 amino acids.

The rearrangement links TRBV7-2 to TRBJ2-1, with D maybe TRBD1 (5 bases). Germline V lookup: CDR1 SGHTA, CDR2 FQGNSA. The germline V and J ends were trimmed by 2 bases and 0 bases, with 17 bases remaining between them. The CDR3 has 18 amino acids. The CDR3 sequence is CASSLKGAAASSYNEQFF. The CDR3 coding sequence is TGTGCCAGCAGCTTAAAAGGGGCGGCGGCGTCCTCCTACAATGAGCAGTTCTTC.

This clonotype is medium-sized (0.01 to 0.1%) by share. This chain joins TRBV6-5 and TRBJ2-1; no firm D call. The J call is in doubt because the DNA end fits TRBJ2-5 better. CDR1 and CDR2 from the germline V gene are MNHEY and SVGAGI. This CDR3 region has 15 residues. The CDR3 sequence: CASSYSRTLQSDQYF. In DNA form, the CDR3 reads TGTGCCAGCAGTTACTCCCGGACGCTCCAAAGTGACCAGTACTTC.

About this clonotype itself: Its ends do not fully match the called genes, so a read error is possible. The V call is TRBV10-1, the J call TRBJ2-3; a possible D gene is TRBD1 (5 bases). The CDR3 contains 15 residues. Germline V lookup: CDR1 WNHNN, CDR2 SYGVQD (reference sequence). CDR3 region: CASSESGRAVETQYF. The CDR3 DNA sequence: TGCGCCAGCAGTGAGTCAGGCAGGGCGGTAGAGACGCAGTACTTT.

The V gene is TRBV27, the J gene TRBJ2-3, with TRBD1 matching over 7 bases. Germline CDR1 and CDR2: MNHEY and SMNVEV (reference sequence). V was clipped by 1 base and J by 0 bases; unmatched bases: 10. This CDR3 contains 18 residues. CDR3 sequence (DNA): TGTGCCAGCAGTTTATACGACATAGGGGGCTCTAGCACAGATACGCAGTATTTT. This encodes CASSLYDIGGSSTDTQYF.

Within the sample, this clonotype is medium-sized. The rearrangement links TRBV6-6 to TRBJ2-5; 9 nucleotides agree with TRBD1. V dropped 4 bases and J dropped 5; count of bases not matched to a gene: 5. Germline V lookup: CDR1 MNHNY, CDR2 SVGAGI (reference sequence). The CDR3 consists of 14 residues. The CDR3 reads CASSFDRGYETQYF. The CDR3 DNA reads as TGTGCCAGCAGTTTTGACAGGGGGTATGAGACCCAGTACTTC.

The chain employs TRBV7-2 and TRBJ1-1, with 10 bases lining up with TRBD1. Germline trimming cut 5 bases from V and 3 bases from J; bases unmatched to any gene: 6. CDR3 length equals 15 residues. Germline CDR1 and CDR2: SGHTA and FQGNSA. CDR3 protein: CASSPRTGGYTEAFF. The CDR3 bases are TGTGCCAGCAGCCCCCGGACAGGGGGTTACACTGAAGCTTTCTTT. Drawing the rest from reference TRBV7-2 and TRBJ1-1, the complete variable domain is GAGVSQSPSNKVTEKGKDVELRCDPISGHTALYWYRQSLGQGLEFLIYFQGNSAPDKSGLPSDRFSAERTGGSVSTLTIQRTQQEDSAVYLCASSPRTGGYTEAFFGQGTRLTVV.

The genes are TRBV12-3 or TRBV12-4 and TRBJ2-1; 9 positions agree with TRBD2. The CDR3 covers 19 residues. V was clipped by 1 base and J by 8 bases; unmatched bases: 18. Here the CDR3 DNA reads TGTGCCAGCAGTTTAGTTGGGGGGGTGACTAGCGGCCCGGCGGATGAGCAGTTCTTC. It specifies CASSLVGGVTSGPADEQFF.

Comment on this clonotype: The germline gene is not matched at one end of the junction; a read error may be the cause. The CDR3 protein is CATSRAVSTDTQYF. The CDR3 DNA sequence: TGTGCCACCTCTAGGGCTGTGAGCACAGATACGCAGTATTTC. The chain employs TRBV10-3 and TRBJ2-3, with unresolved D. The CDR3 runs 14 residues. Germline V gene data show CDR1 as ENHRY and CDR2 as SYGVKD.

Regarding this clonotype: Given a much more abundant clone one base away, this may be a read error. The J gene is TRBJ2-5, the V gene TRBV6-1; possible D gene TRBD1, 6 bases. CDR3 length: 15 residues. Germline values: CDR1 MNHNS, CDR2 SASEGT. This CDR3 reads CVSSERTAPQETQYF. The CDR3, as DNA: TGTGTCAGCAGTGAAAGGACAGCACCTCAAGAGACCCAGTACTTC.

To note about this clonotype: One end of the junction is discordant with germline, which a read error may explain. The chain carries TRBV6-1 and TRBJ2-3; D may match TRBD1 or TRBD2 (7 bases each). Germline CDR1 reads MNHNS; CDR2 reads SASEGT. This CDR3 is 16 amino acids long. The CDR3 reads CASGGSGGGGTETQYF. As DNA, the CDR3 is TGTGCCAGCGGGGGATCAGGGGGGGGGGGCACAGAGACGCAGTATTTC.

Notes on this clonotype: One end of the junction varies from germline; a read error may be responsible. This sequence joins TRBV6-1 and TRBJ2-3, with no clear D. Germline V gene data show CDR1 as MNHNS and CDR2 as SASEGT. The CDR3 length is 15 residues. The chain's CDR3 is CARSEVRINTETQYF. In DNA form, the CDR3 reads TGTGCCAGGAGTGAAGTACGGATTAACACAGAGACGCAGTATTTT.

A remark on this clonotype: An end of the junction differs from the germline gene, which may be a read error. The V gene is TRBV28, the J gene TRBJ2-4, with D perhaps given as TRBD1 or TRBD2 (5 bases each). The CDR3 loop spans 14 amino acids. Germline loops: CDR1 MDHEN, CDR2 SYDVKM. This CDR3 is CRGTGRWAKNMQYF. DNA of the CDR3: TGTCGCGGCACGGGGCGGTGGGCCAAAAACATGCAGTATTTC.

This clonotype showed up just a few times. V and J are TRBV6-1 and TRBJ2-7; D is ambiguous. V was shortened by 2 bases and J by 3 bases, with 5 bases between the two germline ends. Germline-derived CDR1 and CDR2 are MNHNS and SASEGT. The CDR3 runs 12 residues. CDR3 bases: TGTGCCAGCAGTGAATGGGTCTACGAGCAGTACTTC. It yields the protein CASSEWVYEQYF.

This clonotype was found many times. CDR3 DNA: TGTGCCAGCAGCTCACCCGACAGGAAGTACAATGAGCAGTTCTTC. It encodes CASSSPDRKYNEQFF. V usage is TRBV7-2 and J usage is TRBJ2-1; D may be TRBD1 (6 bases). CDR1 and CDR2 from the germline V gene are SGHTA and FQGNSA. The V gene lost 4 bases and the J gene lost 4 bases, with 14 bases spanning the gap. The CDR3 has 15 residues.

V and J are TRBV6-1 and TRBJ2-1; unclear D gene. Matching the DNA end better, TRBJ2-7 makes the J call doubtful. The CDR3 totals 14 residues. Germline V gives CDR1 MNHNS, CDR2 SASEGT. The CDR3 protein is CASSEYSISYEQYF. DNA of the CDR3: TGTGCCAGCAGTGAGTACTCGATCTCCTACGAGCAGTACTTC.

The V and J genes are TRBV19 and TRBJ2-2; D ambiguous. This CDR3 is 13 amino acids long. Germline V lookup: CDR1 LNHDA, CDR2 SQIVND (reference sequence). Between the trimmed V and J ends, which lost 7 bases and 6 bases, there was a span of 12 bases. CDR3 nucleotides: TGTGCCAGTACCTTGTCTCGCTCCGGGGAGCTGTTTTTT. Protein sequence: CASTLSRSGELFF. Looking up the rest from reference TRBV19 and TRBJ2-2 gives the full variable domain: DGGITQSPKYLFRKEGQNVTLSCEQNLNHDAMYWYRQDPGQGLRLIYYSQIVNDFQKGDIAEGYSVSREKKESFPLTVTSAQKNPTAFYLCASTLSRSGELFFGEGSRLTVL.